Sequencing of this TCR beta chain was carried out in a study of shared clonotypes between healthy human individuals. Study-level points and caveats: Among non-shared clonotypes, generation probabilities were lower than among those shared by all four donors. Researchers found naive subsets generally carried larger estimated richness than memory subsets. Across a handful of donors, naive CD4 shared roughly 5%, naive CD8 less than 4%, memory CD4 roughly 2.4%, memory CD8 around 0.36%.

The germline CDR1 and CDR2 sequences are LNHDA and SQIVND (reference sequence). This CDR3 spans 14 amino acids. V lost 6 bases to trimming and J lost 6 bases; unmatched junction nucleotides: 8. The split of CD4+ cells yielded CD45RA+ naive and CD45RA-negative memory subsets. The data were produced by immunoSEQ multiplex PCR, yet TCRdb's version contains in-frame clones alone and is incomplete. The sample shows 2 million to 3 million clones, approximately 92% of them seen only once. About this clone: No antigen is known for it.

The J gene is TRBJ2-3, the V gene TRBV19; the match to TRBD1 covers 8 bases. This clonotype was obtained from a young man in good health. Sequenced material: naive CD4+ T cells sorted from blood. Subset in this sample: CD45RA+ positively selected. CDR3 bases: TGTGCCAGTAGCGACAGGGGCTCAGGGGATACGCAGTATTTT. This translates into CASSDRGSGDTQYF.